This passage covers 6 T cell receptor beta chains from one sample sequenced in a study of blood T cell repertoires in COVID-19 (dated by TCRdb to about 2020). Preparation of the library involved the immunoSEQ multiplex PCR assay. Drawn from immuneACCESS, this table holds only the in-frame rearrangements with V and J called that TCRdb kept. Clones are partly lost; checked studies trace under half to an unresolved V gene and leave the rest unexplained. The sample table shows under 350,000 clones, and approximately 90% are seen once. Of the sample, approximately 4.6% is held by the ten largest clones. Specimen: peripheral blood. Receptor source: a middle-aged man with acute or convalescent COVID-19.

In nucleotides, the CDR3 is TGTGCCAGCAGCGGACAGGGGAGGTATGGCTACACCTTC. Translated: CASSGQGRYGYTF. V and J are TRBV3-1 (or the pseudogene TRBV3-2) and TRBJ1-2; TRBD1 agrees at 9 bases. CDR3 length: 13 residues. Germline CDR1 reads LGHDT; CDR2 reads YNNKEL (reference sequence). V shed 5 bases, J shed 5 bases, and the junction held 3 bases outside the gene matches.

The chain employs TRBV28 and TRBJ1-2; unclear D gene. Germline assignment: CDR1 MDHEN and CDR2 SYDVKM. CDR3 length: 14 residues. Between the trimmed V and J ends, which lost 7 bases and 7 bases, there was a span of 19 bases. The CDR3 bases are TGTGCCAGCACCGAAACCCCTTATTCCGGTGGCTACACCTTC. Translation: CASTETPYSGGYTF.

The gene calls are TRBV5-1 and TRBJ1-2; the D gene is possibly TRBD1 (6 bases). Germline assignment: CDR1 SGHRS and CDR2 YFSETQ. Trimming removed 1 base at V and 8 bases at J, with 15 bases between. This CDR3 spans 14 amino acids. Here the CDR3 reads CASSLSTGLRGYTF. CDR3 nucleotides: TGCGCCAGCAGCTTGAGTACAGGGTTACGCGGCTACACCTTC.

This chain links TRBV9 with TRBJ1-3; D not certain. The CDR3 spans 15 residues. Trimming stripped 0 bases from V and 4 bases from J, with 11 bases between. Germline values: CDR1 SGDLS, CDR2 YYNGEE. CDR3 bases: TGTGCCAGCAGCGTAGCCCCCAGGTACGGAAACACCATATATTTT. As protein: CASSVAPRYGNTIYF.

The rearrangement joins TRBV24-1 to TRBJ2-1, with TRBD1 identical over 8 bases. V lost 4 bases to trimming and J lost 0 bases; unmatched junction nucleotides: 10. The CDR3 consists of 18 residues. Germline CDR1 and CDR2: KGHDR and SFDVKD. The CDR3 reads CATSEKPGGGPSYNEQFF. CDR3 nucleotides: TGTGCCACCAGTGAGAAACCAGGGGGCGGCCCCTCCTACAATGAGCAGTTCTTC.

This chain joins TRBV6-5 and TRBJ2-7; TRBD1 aligns across 10 bases. After removal of 7 bases from V and 5 bases from J, the junction contained 8 bases not matched to a gene. The CDR3 is 14 residues long. CDR1 MNHEY and CDR2 SVGAGI come from the germline V gene. The CDR3 spells CASMRGTGANEQYF. As DNA, the CDR3 is TGTGCCAGCATGCGGGGGACAGGGGCCAACGAGCAGTACTTC.